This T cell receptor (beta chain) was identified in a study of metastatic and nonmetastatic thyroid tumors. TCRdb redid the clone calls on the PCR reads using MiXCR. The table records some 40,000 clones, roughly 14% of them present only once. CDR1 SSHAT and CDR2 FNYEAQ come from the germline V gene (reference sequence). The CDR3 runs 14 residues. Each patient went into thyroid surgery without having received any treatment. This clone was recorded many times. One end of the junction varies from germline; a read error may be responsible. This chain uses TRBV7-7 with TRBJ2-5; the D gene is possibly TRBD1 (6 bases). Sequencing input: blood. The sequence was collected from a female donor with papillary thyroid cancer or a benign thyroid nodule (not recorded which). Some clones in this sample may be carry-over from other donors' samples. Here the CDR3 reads CASSLRDNQETQYF. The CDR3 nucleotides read TGTGCTAGCAGCCTACGGGACAACCAAGAGACCCAGTACTTC.